This TCR beta chain was profiled in a study of cytomegalovirus exposure and HLA in healthy donors (dated by TCRdb to about 2017). A note on the overall study: According to a later analysis, one platform produced both the roughly 130 validation repertoires and the roughly 660 repertoires of the first cohort. The study combined high-throughput TCR immunosequencing, statistical association of individual TCRs with disease status, and machine learning to predict cytomegalovirus infection status. Along with the roughly 710-subject first cohort, a separate validation cohort of over a hundred different subjects was used. The study was designed to test whether signatures of past pathogen exposure could be identified by cataloging public T cell receptors.

The receptor library was made with the immunoSEQ multiplex PCR assay. In the authors' own workflow: A statistical classification framework was built for diagnosing cytomegalovirus status from the catalog of TCR beta chain sequences. Sourced from immuneACCESS, this table was stored by TCRdb with only in-frame sequences that have V and J called. A share of the clones is absent; for the studies checked, an unresolved V gene accounts for under half, and the remainder has no known explanation. V and J calls and clone size are those listed in that table; D and trimming were worked out from the DNA. The sample has fewer than 130,000 clones on record, roughly 90% of them singletons. The top ten clonotypes cover roughly 1.4% of the sample. The donors belonged to the validation cohort of around 120 subjects, which was separate from the 666-subject first cohort. Worth noting for this clone: Its antigen remains undetermined. No qualities accompany the bases; no much larger clone lies one base away.

The full study reports these points: According to the authors, the approach could potentially be generalized to other disease states and immunological phenotypes. Of the cluster scores, roughly 95% were above 0 in a later analysis, which found that TCRs clustered in the first cohort also tended to co-occur in the 120 or so validation repertoires. A later analysis had no HLA typing for the validation cohort, so co-occurrence there was scored across all 110 or so repertoires. Most TCR sequences were seen in very few donors, while some public TCRs were found in many individuals. The study gave a list of some 150 TCR beta chains associated with cytomegalovirus. The classifier was reported to diagnose cytomegalovirus status with high specificity and sensitivity in both the original and validation cohorts. Three of the identified cytomegalovirus-associated TCR beta chains were confirmed in vitro to be specific for cytomegalovirus antigens.

Including the terminal cysteine and phenylalanine, the CDR3 comprises 16 residues. Left in the record is the CDR3 DNA by itself, 48 bases read in frame from the first base. The V and J ends are trimmed by 3 bases and 3 bases, leaving 14 bases between them. In the germline V gene, CDR1 corresponds to MGHRA and CDR2 to YSYEKL. Sequencing was performed on PBMCs. The sequence came from a woman aged 25 to 39 in good health and CMV-seropositive. The rearranged segments are TRBV4-1 and TRBJ2-2; tentative D gene TRBD1, with 6 bases matching. In nucleotide form, the sequence is TGCGCCAGCAGCCAGCCAACAGGGTTCCACACCGGGGAGCTGTTTTTT. The translation is CASSQPTGFHTGELFF.